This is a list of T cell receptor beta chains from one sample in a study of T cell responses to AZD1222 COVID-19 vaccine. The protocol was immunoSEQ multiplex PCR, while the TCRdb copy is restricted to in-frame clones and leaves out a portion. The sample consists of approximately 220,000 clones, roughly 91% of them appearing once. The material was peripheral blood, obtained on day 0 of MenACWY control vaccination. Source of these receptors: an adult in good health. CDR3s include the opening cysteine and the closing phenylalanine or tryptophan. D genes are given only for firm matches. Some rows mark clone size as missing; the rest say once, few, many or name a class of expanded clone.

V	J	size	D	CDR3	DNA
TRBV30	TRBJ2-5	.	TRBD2	CAWRIAGETQYF	TGTGCCTGGAGAATAGCGGGGGAGACCCAGTACTTC
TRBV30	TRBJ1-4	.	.	CAWDPDQQAKKLFF	TGTGCCTGGGATCCCGACCAGCAGGCTAAAAAACTGTTTTTT
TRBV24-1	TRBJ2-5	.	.	CATSDPRAAGETQYF	TGTGCCACCAGTGATCCGCGGGCGGCTGGGGAGACCCAGTACTTC
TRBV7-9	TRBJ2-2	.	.	CASSLRIGGDTGELFF	TGTGCCAGCAGCTTACGGATAGGGGGTGACACCGGGGAGCTGTTTTTT
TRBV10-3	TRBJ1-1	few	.	CAIRYHANTEAFF	TGTGCCATCAGATATCACGCGAACACTGAAGCTTTCTTT
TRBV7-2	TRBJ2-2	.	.	CASTAANTGELFF	TGTGCCAGCACCGCAGCGAACACCGGGGAGCTGTTTTTT
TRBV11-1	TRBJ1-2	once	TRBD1	CASSPKGGNYGYTF	TGTGCCAGCAGCCCGAAAGGGGGCAACTATGGCTACACCTTC
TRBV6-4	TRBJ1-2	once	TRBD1	CATRDRERDGYTF	TGTGCCACCAGGGACAGGGAGAGGGATGGCTACACCTTC
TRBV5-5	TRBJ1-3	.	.	CASSPFRTVPSEAGNTIYF	TGTGCCAGCAGCCCGTTTAGGACCGTACCTTCCGAGGCTGGAAACACCATATATTTT
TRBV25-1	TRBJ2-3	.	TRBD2	CASSYSPGTSGIRGTQYF	TGTGCCAGCAGCTACTCCCCCGGGACTAGCGGAATCCGGGGGACGCAGTATTTT
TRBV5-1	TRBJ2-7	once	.	CASSLEGPRSNEQYF	TGCGCCAGCAGCTTGGAAGGGCCAAGGTCGAACGAGCAGTACTTC
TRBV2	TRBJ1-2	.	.	CASSEIGRDYGYTF	TGTGCCAGCAGTGAAATTGGCAGAGACTATGGCTACACCTTC
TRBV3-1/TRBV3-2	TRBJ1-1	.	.	CASSQVPGTEAFF	TGTGCCAGCAGCCAAGTTCCAGGGACTGAAGCTTTCTTT
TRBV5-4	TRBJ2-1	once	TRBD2	CASSSSGGTSYNEQFF	TGTGCCAGCAGCTCTAGCGGGGGAACATCCTACAATGAGCAGTTCTTC
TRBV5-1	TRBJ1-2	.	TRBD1	CASSPGGDFYYGYTF	TGCGCCAGCAGTCCAGGGGGCGACTTCTACTATGGCTACACCTTC
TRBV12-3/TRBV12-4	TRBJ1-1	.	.	CASSLSANTEAFF	TGTGCCAGCAGTTTATCTGCGAACACTGAAGCTTTCTTT
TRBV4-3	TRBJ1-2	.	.	CASSQVVQGRGGYTF	TGCGCCAGCAGCCAAGTGGTGCAGGGACGTGGAGGCTACACCTTC
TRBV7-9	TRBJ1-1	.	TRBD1	CASSPWTGDTEAFF	TGTGCCAGCAGCCCCTGGACAGGGGACACTGAAGCTTTCTTT
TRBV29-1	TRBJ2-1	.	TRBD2	CSVVGGLAGAEQFF	TGCAGCGTTGTAGGGGGCTTAGCGGGGGCCGAGCAGTTCTTC
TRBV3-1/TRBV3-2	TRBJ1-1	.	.	CAMGSDPSGPEAFF	TGTGCCATGGGATCGGACCCCAGTGGGCCTGAAGCTTTCTTT
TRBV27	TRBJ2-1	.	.	CASSLSWDVSSYEQFF	TGTGCCAGCAGTTTATCCTGGGATGTATCGTCTTATGAGCAGTTCTTC
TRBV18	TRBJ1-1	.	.	CASSPALGRDTEAFF	TGTGCCAGCTCACCAGCCTTGGGACGGGACACTGAAGCTTTCTTT